This passage covers 20 T cell receptor beta chains from one sample sequenced in a study of CD8+ T cells in alopecia areata. Extraction of RNA preceded its reverse transcription into cDNA, which served as the sequencing template. Sequenced by immunoSEQ multiplex PCR; TCRdb stores in-frame clones only, minus some. This sample has around 110,000 clones, with under 60% found just once. The treatment was: oral pan-JAK inhibitor, 5-10 mg twice daily. Sequencing was performed on CD8+ T cells sorted from blood, taken at week 24, from a patient treated with tofacitinib. The receptors were sampled from a human donor with alopecia areata.

The sample holds a few counts of this clone. The chain links TRBV4-1 to TRBJ1-2; no clear D gene. The CDR3 runs to 15 residues. Per the germline V gene, CDR1 is MGHRA and CDR2 is YSYEKL. V was shortened by 0 bases and J by 4 bases, with 12 bases between the two germline ends. The CDR3: CASSQEDGIFYGYTF. The CDR3 DNA sequence: TGCGCCAGCAGCCAAGAGGACGGAATCTTCTATGGCTACACCTTC.

J is TRBJ2-5 and V is TRBV19; weak D call: TRBD1 (6 bases). This CDR3 is built from 14 residues. Germline V gene data show CDR1 as LNHDA and CDR2 as SQIVND (reference sequence). With 5 bases removed from V and 6 bases from J, the gap between germline ends came to 16 bases. The CDR3 region has the DNA TGTGCCAGTAGTCCTCGACAGGACGTTAAGACCCAGTACTTC. As protein: CASSPRQDVKTQYF.

The V gene is TRBV21-1, the J gene TRBJ2-5; TRBD1, the D gene given by the table, was not confirmed from the DNA. TRBV21-1 is noted as a pseudogene. This CDR3 has 14 residues. CDR3 sequence reads: CASSNHRGGETQYF. Written as DNA, the CDR3 is TGTGCCAGCAGCAACCACAGGGGTGGGGAGACCCAGTACTTC.

This clone was observed once. The CDR3: CAWSLEGTEAFF. The CDR3 nucleotides read TGTGCCTGGAGTCTGGAGGGGACTGAAGCTTTCTTT. The chain employs TRBV30 and TRBJ1-1, with a weak D call TRBD1 (5 bases). The CDR3 is 12 residues long. From germline, CDR1 is GTSNPN and CDR2 SVGIG (reference sequence). Trimming stripped 2 bases from V and 5 bases from J, with 9 bases between.

The table lists this clone with a few counts. The chain employs TRBV7-2 and TRBJ2-7; possibly TRBD1 or TRBD2 for D (5 bases each). Trimming pared 3 bases from V and 2 bases from J, leaving 11 bases between. CDR1 and CDR2 from the germline V gene are SGHTA and FQGNSA. CDR3 length equals 14 residues. The CDR3 reads CASSFGRDPYEQYF. CDR3 coding DNA: TGTGCCAGCAGCTTCGGCAGGGACCCCTACGAGCAGTACTTC.

This chain uses TRBV27 with TRBJ2-7, with 10 positions matching TRBD1. Germline V gene sequence: CDR1 MNHEY, CDR2 SMNVEV (reference sequence). V trimming: 4 bases; J trimming: 3 bases; junction bases outside the gene matches: 3. The CDR3 is made up of 14 amino acids. The CDR3 DNA reads TGTGCCAGCAGTTCGACAGGGGGCGTCTACGAGCAGTACTTC. Its translation: CASSSTGGVYEQYF.

This clone was recorded only once. One end of the junction is discordant with germline, which a read error may explain. The chain joins TRBV13 to TRBJ2-7; maybe TRBD2 (5 bases). The CDR3 is made up of 15 amino acids. Germline V gene data show CDR1 as PRHDT and CDR2 as FYEKMQ (reference sequence). CDR3 nucleotide sequence: TGTGCCAGCAGCCTAGGAGGCCACGGGCTCTACGAGCAGTACTTC. Protein sequence: CASSLGGHGLYEQYF. The whole variable domain, filled in from reference TRBV13 and TRBJ2-7, reads AAGVIQSPRHLIKEKRETATLKCYPIPRHDTVYWYQQGPGQDPQFLISFYEKMQSDKGSIPDRFSAQQFSDYHSELNMSSLELGDSALYFCASSLGGHGLYEQYFGPGTRLTVT.

V is TRBV30 and J is TRBJ2-4, with no clear D. The length of the CDR3 is 12 residues. Trimming cost V 0 bases and J 10 bases, with 10 bases left between them. Germline values: CDR1 GTSNPN, CDR2 SVGIG (reference sequence). The CDR3 coding sequence is TGTGCCTGGAGTGTAGGGAACGGTATTCAGTACTTC. This translates into CAWSVGNGIQYF.

The V and J genes are TRBV5-1 and TRBJ2-1; TRBD1 matches at 8 bases. From germline, CDR1 is SGHRS and CDR2 YFSETQ. The length of the CDR3 is 15 residues. Unmatched junction bases numbered 6, after V lost 2 bases and J lost 5 bases. CDR3 nucleotides: TGCGCCAGCAGCTTCCGGGACAGGTCTCACAATGAGCAGTTCTTC. It specifies CASSFRDRSHNEQFF.

V gene TRBV30 combines with J gene TRBJ1-1, with D unclear. This CDR3 has 14 amino acids. Deletions cut 0 bases from V and 1 base from J, with 9 bases between. Germline-derived CDR1 and CDR2 are GTSNPN and SVGIG (reference sequence). The CDR3 nucleotides read TGTGCCTGGAGTGTGGAAAATTCGAACACTGAAGCTTTCTTT. This sequence encodes CAWSVENSNTEAFF.

In DNA form, the CDR3 reads TGTGCCAGCAGGCCGGGATTCTCTGGAAACACCATATATTTT. This sequence encodes CASRPGFSGNTIYF. The chain has TRBV2 and TRBJ1-3; no reliable D call. V lost 6 bases, J lost 0 bases, and 9 bases lay in between. CDR1 is SNHLY, CDR2 FYNNEI, per germline. The CDR3 spans 14 residues.

The V and J genes are TRBV14 and TRBJ1-6; the D is unclear. CDR1 is SGHDN, CDR2 FVKESK, per germline. V lost 0 bases and J lost 9, with 12 bases in between. The CDR3 has 15 amino acids. The CDR3 loop is CASSQDRAQASPLHF. The CDR3 DNA reads TGTGCCAGCAGCCAAGATAGGGCGCAGGCTTCACCCCTCCACTTT.

The chain recombines TRBV5-4 with TRBJ1-4; D may be TRBD1 (6 bases). Germline lookup yields CDR1 SGHNT and CDR2 YYREEE (reference sequence). CDR3 length: 16 amino acids. The V gene lost 2 bases and the J gene lost 5 bases, with 16 bases spanning the gap. CDR3 in DNA: TGTGCCAGCAGCTTTGGCAAGGGGGGCGTGAATGAAAAACTGTTTTTT. Amino acids: CASSFGKGGVNEKLFF.

This clone showed up just once. The CDR3 protein is CASSLGVGTEAFF. The CDR3 bases are TGTGCCAGCAGCTTAGGTGTTGGCACTGAAGCTTTCTTT. The rearrangement links TRBV7-9 to TRBJ1-1; no clear D gene. Trimming removed 1 base at V and 4 bases at J, with 7 bases between. From germline, CDR1 is SEHNR and CDR2 FQNEAQ (reference sequence). The length of the CDR3 is 13 residues.

This clone was counted only a few times. The chain links TRBV13 to TRBJ2-1, with 8 bases matching TRBD2. The CDR3 is 13 amino acids. Germline loops: CDR1 PRHDT, CDR2 FYEKMQ (reference sequence). With V trimmed by 6 bases and J by 6 bases, 4 bases remained unmatched. CDR3 coding DNA: TGTGCCAGCAGACCCGGGACTAGCAATGAGCAGTTCTTC. It specifies CASRPGTSNEQFF.

This clone was found a few times. For the CDR3, the DNA is TGCAGTGCGTTGTTAGGTGATACGCAGTATTTT. This encodes CSALLGDTQYF. This chain joins TRBV20-1 and TRBJ2-3; no clear D gene. The CDR3 extends over 11 amino acids. V lost 6 bases, J lost 6 bases, and 10 bases lay in between. Germline loops: CDR1 DFQATT, CDR2 SNEGSKA (reference sequence).

On this clone itself: The identical CDR3 is also encoded by other nucleotide sequences in the sample. The chain is built from TRBV4-1 and TRBJ2-5, with 7 positions matching TRBD2. The CDR3 has 16 amino acids. The germline gives CDR1 MGHRA, CDR2 YSYEKL. J was trimmed by 3 bases and V by 1 base; bases with no gene match: 8. The CDR3: CASSQVLGEGKETQYF. CDR3 nucleotides: TGCGCCAGCAGCCAAGTGCTCGGGGAGGGAAAAGAGACCCAGTACTTC.

This clone was seen only a few times. CDR3 amino acids: CASSDQGAHNEQFF. CDR3 nucleotide sequence: TGTGCCAGCAGTGACCAGGGGGCGCACAATGAGCAGTTCTTC. The chain has TRBV6-4 and TRBJ2-1; 8 bases are shared with TRBD1. Trimming cost V 2 bases and J 5 bases; bases outside gene matches: 2. The length of the CDR3 is 14 residues. CDR1 is MRHNA and CDR2 is SNTAGT in the germline V gene.

This clone has a count of ten or more. This chain joins TRBV4-1 and TRBJ2-3; 13 positions agree with TRBD2. The CDR3 sequence is 18 residues long. Germline V gene sequence: CDR1 MGHRA, CDR2 YSYEKL. The V segment lost 1 base and the J segment 0 bases; nucleotides outside the gene matches: 4. The CDR3 spells CASSQALAGGPSTDTQYF. CDR3 DNA sequence: TGCGCCAGCAGCCAAGCACTAGCGGGGGGGCCGAGCACAGATACGCAGTATTTT.

This clone was found a few times. The V gene is TRBV13, the J gene TRBJ2-1; D possibly corresponds to TRBD1 (6 bases). V lost 5 bases to trimming and J lost 4 bases, with 12 bases between them. The germline gives CDR1 PRHDT, CDR2 FYEKMQ (reference sequence). CDR3 length: 14 amino acids. Here the CDR3 reads CASSAGEAYNEQFF. The CDR3 DNA follows: TGTGCCAGCAGCGCAGGGGAAGCTTACAATGAGCAGTTCTTC.